This T cell receptor beta chain comes out of a study of blood T cell repertoires in COVID-19. About the research overall: PBMCs, B-cell-depleted T cells, or T cells were the source of the cDNA or gDNA that made up the material.

In the authors' methods: Nucleated cell counts were estimated from reference gene primer amplification. Produced via immunoSEQ multiplex PCR; TCRdb's table is partial and in-frame only. The V and J calls and clone size are taken from that table; D and trimming were inferred from the DNA. The sample has 450,000 to 500,000 clones; roughly 85% are singletons. The V end was cut by 5 bases, the J end by 7 bases, with 12 bases between. Germline loops: CDR1 MRHNA, CDR2 SNTAGT. This CDR3 has 13 amino acids. Material for sequencing was peripheral blood. The V call is TRBV6-4, the J call TRBJ1-5; a weak D match, TRBD1 (5 bases). This sequence originates from a human donor in a cohort sampled during active COVID-19. As DNA, the CDR3 is TGTGCCAGCAGTCAGGGCCAAGGGCAGCCCCAGCATTTT. Residues: CASSQGQGQPQHF.